By proportion, the clone carrying this T cell receptor (beta chain) is large (0.1 to 1%). Its antigen is unidentified. The QIAseq Immune Repertoire TCR panel built the libraries from roughly 15 ng of total RNA. TCRdb used MiXCR to reprocess the reads, holding one entry per CDR3 protein. This sample yields over a thousand distinct CDR3 sequences, of which approximately 9.2% are seen a single time; 5.9% belongs to the top ten. From live CD3+CD8+TCRalphabeta+ cells, four PD-1 and/or TIGIT subsets were sorted. Germline lookup yields CDR1 MGHRA and CDR2 YSYEKL. Trimming cost V 4 bases and J 0 bases, with 13 bases left between them. The CDR3 sequence is 15 residues long. These data belong to a study of circulating CD8 cells and anti-PD-1 response in melanoma. Study findings and constraints: Published repertoire comparisons used only baseline and M1 samples.

This TCR was recovered from a human donor with melanoma. The V gene is TRBV4-1, the J gene TRBJ2-7, with D perhaps matching TRBD1 (6 bases). The source material was CD8+ T cells from PBMCs, sampled at baseline or after one month of anti-PD-1 therapy (not recorded which). CDR3 bases: TGCGCCAGCAGCCCCCGGGACATACCCTCCTACGAGCAGTACTTC. Translating it yields CASSPRDIPSYEQYF.